The text below deals with one TCR beta chain. Its antigen is currently unknown. This sample is drawn from a study of cytomegalovirus exposure and HLA in healthy donors. Study results and limitations: Later, an analysis found that common viral pathogens appeared to be linked with several of the most significant clusters. A later look showed TCR association rates differing by HLA locus, highest for DRB1 and lowest for HLA-C.

Deletions cut 7 bases from V and 7 bases from J, with 23 bases between. The length of the CDR3 is 16 residues. The germline CDR1 and CDR2 sequences are SGHDT and YYEEEE. The study ran its PCR with 60 Vbeta and 13 Jbeta primers. Some clones are missing from TCRdb's copy, which holds only in-frame ones; the method was immunoSEQ multiplex PCR. The sample comprises 90,000 to 150,000 clones, 81% of which are singletons, and roughly 2.2% rests with the top ten. The sequence came from a woman between 40 and 50 years old in good health and CMV-seronegative. The rearrangement uses TRBV5-6 and TRBJ1-4, with a tentative D call TRBD1 (6 bases). Sequenced: PBMCs. CDR3 protein: CASGTVGGAWGEKLFF. The CDR3 nucleotides are TGTGCCAGCGGCACGGTTGGGGGCGCTTGGGGTGAAAAACTGTTTTTT.